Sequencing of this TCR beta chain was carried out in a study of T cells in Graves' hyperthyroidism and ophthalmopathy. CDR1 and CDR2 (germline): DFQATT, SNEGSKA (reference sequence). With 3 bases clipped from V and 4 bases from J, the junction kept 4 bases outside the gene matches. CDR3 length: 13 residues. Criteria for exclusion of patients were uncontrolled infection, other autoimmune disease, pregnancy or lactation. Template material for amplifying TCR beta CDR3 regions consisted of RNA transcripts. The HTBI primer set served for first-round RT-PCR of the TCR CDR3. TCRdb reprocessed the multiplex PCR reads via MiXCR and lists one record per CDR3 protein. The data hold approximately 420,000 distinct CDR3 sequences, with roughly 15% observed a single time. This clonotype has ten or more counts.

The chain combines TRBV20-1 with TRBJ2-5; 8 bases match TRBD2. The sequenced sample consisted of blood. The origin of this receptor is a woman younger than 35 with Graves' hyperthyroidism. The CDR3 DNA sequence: TGCAGTGCTAGCGGGAGGGCCGGAGAGACCCAGTACTTC. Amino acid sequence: CSASGRAGETQYF.